This T cell receptor (beta chain) was captured by sequencing in a study of blood T cell repertoires in COVID-19. About the study: In each case, the material was cDNA or gDNA derived from T cells, B-cell-depleted T cells, or PBMCs.

CDR1 SGHDT and CDR2 YYEEEE come from the germline V gene. This CDR3 comprises 14 residues. The J segment lost 10 bases and the V segment lost 7 bases, leaving 11 bases of the junction unmatched. Authors' processing steps: How many nucleated cells were present was estimated from reference gene primer amplification. Repertoires were generated with immunoSEQ multiplex PCR, while TCRdb's copy carries only in-frame clones and drops some. Clone size and V and J calls were adopted from that table, with D and trimming inferred from the DNA. The sample carries nearly 300,000 clones, about 81% recorded once. Material: peripheral blood. This receptor was identified in a human donor with COVID-19, enrolled during active disease. The donor label of this sample is uncertain. This sequence joins TRBV5-6 and TRBJ1-6, with 7 bases identical to TRBD1. Here the CDR3 DNA reads TGTGCCAGCTTCGGGACAGAATTTGGGTCACCCCTCCACTTT. This gives the protein CASFGTEFGSPLHF.